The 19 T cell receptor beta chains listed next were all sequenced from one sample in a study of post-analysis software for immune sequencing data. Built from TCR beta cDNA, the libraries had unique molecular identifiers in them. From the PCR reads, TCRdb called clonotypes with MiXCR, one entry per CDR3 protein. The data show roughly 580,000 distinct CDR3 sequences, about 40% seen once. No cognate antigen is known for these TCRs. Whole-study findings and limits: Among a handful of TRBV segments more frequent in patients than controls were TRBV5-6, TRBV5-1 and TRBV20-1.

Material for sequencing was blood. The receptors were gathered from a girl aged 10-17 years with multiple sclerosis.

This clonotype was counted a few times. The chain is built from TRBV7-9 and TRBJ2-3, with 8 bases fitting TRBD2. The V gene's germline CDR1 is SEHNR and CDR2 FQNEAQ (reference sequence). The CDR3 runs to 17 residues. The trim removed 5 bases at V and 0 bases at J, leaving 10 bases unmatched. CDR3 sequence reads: CASSLTLAGRSTDTQYF. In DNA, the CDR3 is TGTGCCAGCAGCCTCACCTTAGCGGGAAGGAGCACAGATACGCAGTATTTT. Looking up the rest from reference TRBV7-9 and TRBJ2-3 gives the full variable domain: DTGVSQNPRHKITKRGQNVTFRCDPISEHNRLYWYRQTLGQGPEFLTYFQNEAQLEKSRLLSDRFSAERPKGSFSTLEIQRTEQGDSAMYLCASSLTLAGRSTDTQYFGPGTRLTVL.

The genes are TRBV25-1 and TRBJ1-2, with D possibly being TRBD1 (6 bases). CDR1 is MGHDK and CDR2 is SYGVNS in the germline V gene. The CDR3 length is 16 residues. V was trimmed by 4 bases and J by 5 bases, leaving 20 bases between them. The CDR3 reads CASSGLKDRLGYGYTF. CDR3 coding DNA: TGTGCCAGCAGTGGGCTTAAGGACAGACTTGGGTATGGCTACACCTTC.

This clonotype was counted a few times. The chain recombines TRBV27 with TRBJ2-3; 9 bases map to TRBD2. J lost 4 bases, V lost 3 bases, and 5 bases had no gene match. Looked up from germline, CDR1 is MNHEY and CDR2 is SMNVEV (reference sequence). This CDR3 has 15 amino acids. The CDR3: CASSLRLAGSDTQYF. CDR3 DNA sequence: TGTGCCAGCAGTTTGCGGCTAGCGGGGTCAGATACGCAGTATTTT.

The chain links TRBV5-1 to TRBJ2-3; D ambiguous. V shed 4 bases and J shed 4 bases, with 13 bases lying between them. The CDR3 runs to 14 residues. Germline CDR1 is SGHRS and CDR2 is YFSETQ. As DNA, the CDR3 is TGCGCCAGCAGCCCCCCGCCCCCCGCAGATACGCAGTATTTT. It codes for CASSPPPPADTQYF.

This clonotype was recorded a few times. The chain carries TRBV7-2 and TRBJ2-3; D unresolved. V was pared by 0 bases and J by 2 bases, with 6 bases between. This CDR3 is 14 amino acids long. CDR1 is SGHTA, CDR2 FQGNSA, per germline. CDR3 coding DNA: TGTGCCAGCAGCTTAGCACTGCCCACAGATACGCAGTATTTT. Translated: CASSLALPTDTQYF. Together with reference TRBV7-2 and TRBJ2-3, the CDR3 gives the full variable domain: GAGVSQSPSNKVTEKGKDVELRCDPISGHTALYWYRQSLGQGLEFLIYFQGNSAPDKSGLPSDRFSAERTGGSVSTLTIQRTQQEDSAVYLCASSLALPTDTQYFGPGTRLTVL.

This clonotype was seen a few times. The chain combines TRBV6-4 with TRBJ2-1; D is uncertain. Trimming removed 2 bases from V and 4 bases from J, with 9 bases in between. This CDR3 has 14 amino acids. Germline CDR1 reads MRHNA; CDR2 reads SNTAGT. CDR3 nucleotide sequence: TGTGCCAGCAGTGACGGTACAGAATACAATGAGCAGTTCTTC. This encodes CASSDGTEYNEQFF.

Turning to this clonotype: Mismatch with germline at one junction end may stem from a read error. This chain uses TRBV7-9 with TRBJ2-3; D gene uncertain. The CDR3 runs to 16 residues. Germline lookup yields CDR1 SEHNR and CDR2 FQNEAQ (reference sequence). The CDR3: CASGLGVLQETDTQYF. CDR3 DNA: TGTGCCAGCGGCTTAGGAGTGTTGCAGGAGACAGATACGCAGTATTTT.

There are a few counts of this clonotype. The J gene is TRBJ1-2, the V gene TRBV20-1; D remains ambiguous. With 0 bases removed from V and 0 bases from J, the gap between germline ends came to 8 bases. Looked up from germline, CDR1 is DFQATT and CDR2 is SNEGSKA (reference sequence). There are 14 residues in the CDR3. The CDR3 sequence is CSARDLQANYGYTF. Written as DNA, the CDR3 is TGCAGTGCTAGAGATTTGCAGGCTAACTATGGCTACACCTTC.

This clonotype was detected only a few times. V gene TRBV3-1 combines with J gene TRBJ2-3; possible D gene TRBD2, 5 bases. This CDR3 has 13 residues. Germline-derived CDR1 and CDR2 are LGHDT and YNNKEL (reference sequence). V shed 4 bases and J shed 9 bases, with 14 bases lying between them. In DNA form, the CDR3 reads TGTGCCAGCAGCCCCTCCCCCGGGATCACGCAGTATTTT. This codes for CASSPSPGITQYF.

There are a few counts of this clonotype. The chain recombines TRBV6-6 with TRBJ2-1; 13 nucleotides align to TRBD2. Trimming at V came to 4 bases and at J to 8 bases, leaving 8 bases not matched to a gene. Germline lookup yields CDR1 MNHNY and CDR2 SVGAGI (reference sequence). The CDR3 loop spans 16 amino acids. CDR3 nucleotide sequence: TGTGCCAGCAGTTTCTCCGGGACTAGCGGGAACCATGAGCAGTTCTTC. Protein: CASSFSGTSGNHEQFF.

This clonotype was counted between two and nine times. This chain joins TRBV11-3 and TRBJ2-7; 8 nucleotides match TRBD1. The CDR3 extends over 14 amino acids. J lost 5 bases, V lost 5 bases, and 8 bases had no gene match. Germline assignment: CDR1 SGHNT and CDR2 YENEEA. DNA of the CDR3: TGTGCCAGCAGCACTCAGGGGGCGAGGCACGAGCAGTACTTC. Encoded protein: CASSTQGARHEQYF.

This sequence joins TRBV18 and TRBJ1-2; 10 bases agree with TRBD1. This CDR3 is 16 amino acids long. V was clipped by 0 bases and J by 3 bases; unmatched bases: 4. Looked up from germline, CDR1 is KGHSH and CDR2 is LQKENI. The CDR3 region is CASSPPKGQGHYGYTF. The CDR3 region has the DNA TGTGCCAGCTCACCACCCAAGGGACAGGGGCACTATGGCTACACCTTC.

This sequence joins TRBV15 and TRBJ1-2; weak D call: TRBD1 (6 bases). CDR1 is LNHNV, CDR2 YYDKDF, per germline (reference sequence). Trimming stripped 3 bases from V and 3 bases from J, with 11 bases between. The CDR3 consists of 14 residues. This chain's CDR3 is CATSSYRVDYGYTF. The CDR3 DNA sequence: TGTGCCACCAGCAGCTACAGGGTTGACTATGGCTACACCTTC.

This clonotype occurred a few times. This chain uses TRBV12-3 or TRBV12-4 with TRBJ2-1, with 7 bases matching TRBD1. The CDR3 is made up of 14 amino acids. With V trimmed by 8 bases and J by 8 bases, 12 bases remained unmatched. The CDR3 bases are TGTGCCAGCTCATTACTCCAGGGGGACGATGAGCAGTTCTTC. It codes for CASSLLQGDDEQFF.

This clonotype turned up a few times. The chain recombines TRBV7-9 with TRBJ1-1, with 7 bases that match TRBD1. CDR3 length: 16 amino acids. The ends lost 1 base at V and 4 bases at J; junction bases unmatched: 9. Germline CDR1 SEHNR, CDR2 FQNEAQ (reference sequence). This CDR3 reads CASSLGATGDGTEAFF. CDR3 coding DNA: TGTGCCAGCAGCTTAGGAGCTACAGGGGATGGCACTGAAGCTTTCTTT. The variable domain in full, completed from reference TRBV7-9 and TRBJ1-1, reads DTGVSQNPRHKITKRGQNVTFRCDPISEHNRLYWYRQTLGQGPEFLTYFQNEAQLEKSRLLSDRFSAERPKGSFSTLEIQRTEQGDSAMYLCASSLGATGDGTEAFFGQGTRLTVV.

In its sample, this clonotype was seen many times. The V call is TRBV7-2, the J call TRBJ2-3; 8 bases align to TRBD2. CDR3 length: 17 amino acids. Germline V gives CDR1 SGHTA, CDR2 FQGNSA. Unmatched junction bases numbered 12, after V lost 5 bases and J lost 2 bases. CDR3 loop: CASSLMGAGVVTDTQYF. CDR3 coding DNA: TGTGCCAGCAGCCTGATGGGAGCGGGAGTTGTCACAGATACGCAGTATTTT.

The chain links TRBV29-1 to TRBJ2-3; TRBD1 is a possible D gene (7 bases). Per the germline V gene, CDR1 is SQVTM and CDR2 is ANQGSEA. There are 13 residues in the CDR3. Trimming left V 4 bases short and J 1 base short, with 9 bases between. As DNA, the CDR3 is TGCAGCGTTGCCAGGGGGGGCACAGATACGCAGTATTTT. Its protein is CSVARGGTDTQYF.

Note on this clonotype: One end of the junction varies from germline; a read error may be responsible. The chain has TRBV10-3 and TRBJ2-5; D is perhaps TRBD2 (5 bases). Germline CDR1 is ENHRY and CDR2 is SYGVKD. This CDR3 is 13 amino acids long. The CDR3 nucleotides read TGTGCCACCAGTGAGGGCCCTCAAGAGACCCAGTACTTC. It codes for CATSEGPQETQYF.

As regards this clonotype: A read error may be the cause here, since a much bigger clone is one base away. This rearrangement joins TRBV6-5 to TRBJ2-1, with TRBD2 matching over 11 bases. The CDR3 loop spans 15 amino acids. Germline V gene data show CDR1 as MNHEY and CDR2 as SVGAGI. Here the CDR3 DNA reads TGTGCCAGCAGTTTGACTAGCGGGACTTACAGTGAGCAGTTCTTC. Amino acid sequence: CASSLTSGTYSEQFF.